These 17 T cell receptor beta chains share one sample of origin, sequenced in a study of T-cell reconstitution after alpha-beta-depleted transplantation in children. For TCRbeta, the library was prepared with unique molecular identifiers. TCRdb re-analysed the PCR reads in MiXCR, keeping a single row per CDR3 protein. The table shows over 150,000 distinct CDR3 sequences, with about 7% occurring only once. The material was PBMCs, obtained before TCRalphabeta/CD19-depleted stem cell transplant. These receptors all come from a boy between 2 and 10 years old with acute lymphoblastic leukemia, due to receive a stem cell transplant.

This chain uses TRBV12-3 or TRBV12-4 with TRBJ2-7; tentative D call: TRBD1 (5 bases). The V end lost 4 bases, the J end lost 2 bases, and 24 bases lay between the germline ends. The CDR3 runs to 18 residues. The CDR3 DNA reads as TGTGCCAGCAGTTCCCCCCATCTCTCGACAGATACAACCTACGAGCAGTACTTC. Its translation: CASSSPHLSTDTTYEQYF.

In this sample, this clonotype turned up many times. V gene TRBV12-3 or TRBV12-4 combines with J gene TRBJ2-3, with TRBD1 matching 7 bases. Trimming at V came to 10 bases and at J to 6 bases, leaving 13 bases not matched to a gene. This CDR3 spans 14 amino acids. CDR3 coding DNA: TGTGCCACCGTACCGACAGGGCCGGCGGATACGCAGTATTTT. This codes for CATVPTGPADTQYF.

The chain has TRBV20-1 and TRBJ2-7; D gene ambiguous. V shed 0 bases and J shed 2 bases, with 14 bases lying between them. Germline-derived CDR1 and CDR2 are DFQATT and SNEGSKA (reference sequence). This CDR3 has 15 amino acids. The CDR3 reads CSARDRAQNTYEQYF. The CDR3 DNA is TGCAGTGCTAGAGACCGGGCCCAGAACACCTACGAGCAGTACTTC.

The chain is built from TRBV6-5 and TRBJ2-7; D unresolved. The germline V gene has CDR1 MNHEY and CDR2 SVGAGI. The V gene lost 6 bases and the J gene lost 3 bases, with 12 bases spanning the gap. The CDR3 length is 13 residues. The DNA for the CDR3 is TGTGCCAGCAGCCTCGGCCCACTCTACGAGCAGTACTTC. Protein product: CASSLGPLYEQYF.

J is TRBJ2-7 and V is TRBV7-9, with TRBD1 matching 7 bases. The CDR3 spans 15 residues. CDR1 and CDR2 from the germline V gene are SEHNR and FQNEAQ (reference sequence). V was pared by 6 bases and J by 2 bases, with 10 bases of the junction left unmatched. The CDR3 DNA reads TGTGCCAGCAGATCCGCCGCCGACAGGGCCTACGAGCAGTACTTC. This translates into CASRSAADRAYEQYF.

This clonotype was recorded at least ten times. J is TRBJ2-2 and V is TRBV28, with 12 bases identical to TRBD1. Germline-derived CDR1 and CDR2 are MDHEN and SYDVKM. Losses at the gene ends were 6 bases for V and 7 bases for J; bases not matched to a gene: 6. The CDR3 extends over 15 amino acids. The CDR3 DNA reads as TGTGCCAGCAGAATTGGGACAGGGGGCATCGGGGAGCTGTTTTTT. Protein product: CASRIGTGGIGELFF.

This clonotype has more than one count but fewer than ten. CDR3 bases: TGTGCCAGTAGTATAAGCCAAAGGAACCTCTATGGCTACACCTTC. As protein: CASSISQRNLYGYTF. The V call is TRBV19, the J call TRBJ1-2, with D uncertain. Germline V CDR1 and CDR2: LNHDA, SQIVND (reference sequence). V was pared by 2 bases and J by 4 bases, with 14 bases between. The CDR3 has 15 residues.

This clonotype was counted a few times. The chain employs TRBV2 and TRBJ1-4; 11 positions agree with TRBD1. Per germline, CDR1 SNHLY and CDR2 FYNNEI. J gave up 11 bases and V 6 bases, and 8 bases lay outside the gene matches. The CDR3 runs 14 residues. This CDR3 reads CASRTSGTGGKLFF. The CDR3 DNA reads TGTGCCAGCAGAACCTCCGGGACAGGGGGGAAACTGTTTTTT.

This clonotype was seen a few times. The CDR3 DNA follows: TGTGCCAGCAGCCTAATCGCCGGGACAGGGGTATGGACTGAAGCTTTCTTT. Translated, it gives CASSLIAGTGVWTEAFF. The rearrangement links TRBV6-1 to TRBJ1-1; TRBD1 matches 10 bases. CDR1 and CDR2 (germline): MNHNS, SASEGT. The J segment lost 5 bases and the V segment lost 6 bases, leaving 15 bases of the junction unmatched. CDR3 size: 17 residues.

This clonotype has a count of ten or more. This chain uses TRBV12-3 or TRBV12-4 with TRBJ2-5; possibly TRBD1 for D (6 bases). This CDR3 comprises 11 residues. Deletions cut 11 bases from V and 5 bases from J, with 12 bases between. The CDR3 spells CAVRGGETQYF. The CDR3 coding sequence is TGTGCCGTCAGGGGTGGGGAGACCCAGTACTTC.

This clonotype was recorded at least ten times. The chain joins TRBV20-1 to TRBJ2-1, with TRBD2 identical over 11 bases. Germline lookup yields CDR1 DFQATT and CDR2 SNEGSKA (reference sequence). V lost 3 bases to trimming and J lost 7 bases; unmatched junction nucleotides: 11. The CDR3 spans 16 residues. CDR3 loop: CSARVTSGRRANEQFF. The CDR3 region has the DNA TGCAGTGCTAGGGTTACTAGCGGGAGAAGAGCGAATGAGCAGTTCTTC.

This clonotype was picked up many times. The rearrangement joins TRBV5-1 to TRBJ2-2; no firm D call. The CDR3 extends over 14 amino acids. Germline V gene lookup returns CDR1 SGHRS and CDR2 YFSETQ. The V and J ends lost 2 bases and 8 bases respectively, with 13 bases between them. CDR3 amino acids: CASSFSRLPGELFF. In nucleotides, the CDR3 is TGCGCCAGCAGCTTTAGCAGATTACCAGGGGAGCTGTTTTTT.

CDR3: CASSLGVLSSYEQYV. CDR3 nucleotide sequence: TGTGCCAGCAGCTTAGGTGTTCTCAGCTCCTACGAGCAGTACGTC. The chain has TRBV7-9 and TRBJ2-7; no firm D call. Germline CDR1 and CDR2: SEHNR and FQNEAQ (reference sequence). The CDR3 is 15 residues long. Trimming took 1 base from V and 0 from J, leaving 10 bases between them.

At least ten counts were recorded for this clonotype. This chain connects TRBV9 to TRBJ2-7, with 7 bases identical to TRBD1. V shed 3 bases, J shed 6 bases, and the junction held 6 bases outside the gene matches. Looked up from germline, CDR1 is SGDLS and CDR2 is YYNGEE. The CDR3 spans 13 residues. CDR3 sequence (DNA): TGTGCCAGCAGCGCCGGGACAGTTCGCGAGCAGTACTTC. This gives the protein CASSAGTVREQYF.

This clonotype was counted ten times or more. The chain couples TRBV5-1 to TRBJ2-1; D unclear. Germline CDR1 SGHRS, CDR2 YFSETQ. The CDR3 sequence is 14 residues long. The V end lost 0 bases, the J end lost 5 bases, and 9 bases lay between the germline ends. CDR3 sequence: CASSLASPDNEQFF. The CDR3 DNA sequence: TGCGCCAGCAGCTTGGCCAGTCCGGACAATGAGCAGTTCTTC.

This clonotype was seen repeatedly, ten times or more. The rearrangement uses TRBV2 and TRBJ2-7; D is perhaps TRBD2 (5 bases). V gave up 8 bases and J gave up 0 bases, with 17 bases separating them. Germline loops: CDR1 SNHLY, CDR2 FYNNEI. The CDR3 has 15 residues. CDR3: CASGGTGLSSYEQYF. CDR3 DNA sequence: TGTGCCAGCGGAGGTACCGGACTGAGCTCCTACGAGCAGTACTTC.

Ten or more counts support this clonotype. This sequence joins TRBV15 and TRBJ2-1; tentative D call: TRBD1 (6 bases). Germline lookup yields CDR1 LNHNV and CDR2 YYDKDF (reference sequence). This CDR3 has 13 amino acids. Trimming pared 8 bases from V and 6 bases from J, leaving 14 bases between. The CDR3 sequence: CATGATGLNEQFF. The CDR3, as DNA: TGTGCCACCGGGGCGACAGGCCTCAATGAGCAGTTCTTC.